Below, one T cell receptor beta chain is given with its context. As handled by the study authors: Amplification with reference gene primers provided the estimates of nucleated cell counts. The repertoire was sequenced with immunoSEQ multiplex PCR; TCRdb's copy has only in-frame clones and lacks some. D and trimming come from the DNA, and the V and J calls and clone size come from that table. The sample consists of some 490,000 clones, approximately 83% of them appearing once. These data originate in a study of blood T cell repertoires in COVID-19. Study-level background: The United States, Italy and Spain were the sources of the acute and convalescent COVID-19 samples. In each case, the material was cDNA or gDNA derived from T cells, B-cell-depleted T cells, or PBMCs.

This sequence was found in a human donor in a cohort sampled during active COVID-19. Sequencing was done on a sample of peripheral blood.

The CDR3 reads CASSFSGSSYEQYF. The CDR3 DNA follows: TGTGCCAGCAGCTTTAGCGGGTCCTCCTACGAGCAGTACTTC. J is TRBJ2-7 and V is TRBV7-8; 7 nucleotides agree with TRBD2. This CDR3 has 14 amino acids. V lost 3 bases and J lost 0; bases outside the gene matches: 2. The germline V gene has CDR1 SGHVS and CDR2 FQNEAQ.